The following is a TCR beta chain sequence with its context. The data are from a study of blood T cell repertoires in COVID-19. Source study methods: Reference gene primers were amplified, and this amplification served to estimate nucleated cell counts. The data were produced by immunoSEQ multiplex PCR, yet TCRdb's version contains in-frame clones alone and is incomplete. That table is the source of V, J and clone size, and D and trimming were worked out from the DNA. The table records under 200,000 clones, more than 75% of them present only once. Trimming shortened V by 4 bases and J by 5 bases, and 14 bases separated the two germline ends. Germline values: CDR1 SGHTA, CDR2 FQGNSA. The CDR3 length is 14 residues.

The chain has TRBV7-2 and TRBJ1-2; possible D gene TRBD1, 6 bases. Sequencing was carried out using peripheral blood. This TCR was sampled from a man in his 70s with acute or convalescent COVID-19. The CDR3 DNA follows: TGTGCCAGCAGCTATAACGTCAGGGGATATGGCTACACCTTC. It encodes CASSYNVRGYGYTF. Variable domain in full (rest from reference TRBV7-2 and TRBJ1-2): GAGVSQSPSNKVTEKGKDVELRCDPISGHTALYWYRQSLGQGLEFLIYFQGNSAPDKSGLPSDRFSAERTGGSVSTLTIQRTQQEDSAVYLCASSYNVRGYGYTFGSGTRLTVV.